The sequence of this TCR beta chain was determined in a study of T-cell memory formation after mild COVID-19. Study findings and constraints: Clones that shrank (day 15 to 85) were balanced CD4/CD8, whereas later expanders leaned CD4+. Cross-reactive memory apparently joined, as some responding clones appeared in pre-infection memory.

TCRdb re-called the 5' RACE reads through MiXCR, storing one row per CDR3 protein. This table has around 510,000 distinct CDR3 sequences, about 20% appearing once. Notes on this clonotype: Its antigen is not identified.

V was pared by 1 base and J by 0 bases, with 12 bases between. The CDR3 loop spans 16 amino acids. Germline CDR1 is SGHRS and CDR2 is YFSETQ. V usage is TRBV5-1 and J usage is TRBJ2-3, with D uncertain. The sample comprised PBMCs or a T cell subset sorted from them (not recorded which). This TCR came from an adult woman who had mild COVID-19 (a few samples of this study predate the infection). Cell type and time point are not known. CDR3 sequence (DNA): TGCGCCAGCAGCTTGATCGGCTCCTCTAGCACAGATACGCAGTATTTT. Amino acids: CASSLIGSSSTDTQYF.